The T cell receptor (beta chain) described here comes from a study of blood T cell repertoires in COVID-19. Overall study: T cells, B-cell-depleted T cells, or PBMCs supplied cDNA or gDNA.

Sequenced by immunoSEQ multiplex PCR; TCRdb stores in-frame clones only, minus some. This table has around 150,000 clones, around 93% appearing once. Germline assignment: CDR1 MNHEY and CDR2 SVGAGI. Trimming pared 6 bases from V and 5 bases from J, leaving 16 bases between. This CDR3 comprises 14 residues. Only a few counts were recorded for this clone. The chain combines TRBV6-5 with TRBJ2-5; weak D call: TRBD2 (6 bases). The sequenced sample was peripheral blood. The origin of this receptor is a man aged 25-45 years with COVID-19, enrolled during active disease. For the CDR3, the DNA is TGTGCCAGCAGCCCCGGGACTCAGTTGGAGACCCAGTACTTC. Encoded protein: CASSPGTQLETQYF.